This TCR beta chain was identified during a study of regulatory T cells in long-lasting Graves disease (dated by TCRdb to the early 2020s). Looking at the study overall: In the newly diagnosed Graves' disease group, patients had been taking antithyroid drugs for less than 3 months. Persistent Graves' disease patients were compared with newly diagnosed Graves' disease patients by peripheral blood TCR sequencing and RNA sequencing. The study was registered as a clinical trial and conducted in China. A total of 33 samples were covered by TCR sequencing, comprising some 13 persistent and roughly 20 newly diagnosed Graves' disease patients.

Points on this clonotype: The specificity of this receptor is unknown. No quality values exist for individual bases; no much larger clone is one base distant.

The library was generated by multiplex PCR. The data were produced on an Illumina HiSeq 4000. To build TCR beta libraries, CDR3 regions were amplified by Arm-PCR using iRepertoire HTBI primers. Before sequencing, the PCR products went through gel purification. The study's own analysis went as follows. A total of roughly 67 TRBV and about 13 TRBJ segments were identified across samples and were used for gene usage analysis of CDR3 amino acid clonotypes. Filtered high-quality paired reads were merged into contigs using COPE and FqMerger. Contigs were aligned with BLAST to IMGT TRBV, TRBD and TRBJ reference genes, and CDR3 was defined per IMGT. Any clonotype with a frequency above 0.1% was counted as a highly expanded clone. Repertoire diversity was measured by Shannon entropy, and V-J evenness by the Gini coefficient. A clonotype was considered public if more than one individual shared it. The public sequencing data were trimmed at Q25 with fastp and processed into clonotypes with MiXCR by TCRdb, which kept only in-frame beta chains. Rows matching on CDR3 protein sequence are summarized as one entry with the most common DNA and genes. It is TCRdb's table, rather than the study itself, that gives the V and J calls and clone size. Here the sample has about 450,000 distinct CDR3 sequences; about 17% occur a single time. Of the sample, around 10% is held by the ten largest clones.

Per the publication, the time point label means: newly diagnosed GD, antithyroid drugs for less than 3 months. For both TCR sequencing and RNA sequencing, RNA was extracted from PBMCs using TRIzol. The diagnosis of Graves' disease followed American Thyroid Association guidelines. Patients were recruited from an endocrinology department in Xi'an, China. Each patient gave around 9.2 milliliters of peripheral blood, collected in an EDTA anticoagulant tube. PBMCs were isolated by Ficoll Paque Plus density gradient separation without further T cell sorting. An Agilent 2100 Bioanalyzer and agarose gel were used to check RNA quality, while a NanoDrop 2000 measured RNA concentration. Including cysteine and phenylalanine, the CDR3 has 18 amino acids. Just the 54-base CDR3 DNA is kept, in frame starting at base 1. V ends up 0 bases short and J 3 bases short, with an unmatched junction base count of 8. Per the germline V gene (reference sequence), LNHNV is the CDR1 and YYDKDF is the CDR2.

General conclusions and limits of the study: Sequencing and analysis were limited to the TCR beta chain. The authors noted that the small sample size was a limitation that may lower accuracy. Compared with newly diagnosed patients, persistent Graves' disease patients had lower TCR Shannon entropy and fewer highly expanded clones, which suggests clonal expansion. Peripheral blood alone was examined, since thyroid tissue, which constituted the primary lesion, could not be accessed. Persistent patients shared more public clonotypes among themselves (around 3,000) than newly diagnosed patients did (more than 850). Preferential use of TRBV28, TRBJ1-2 and TRBJ2-5 was observed in persistent disease, whereas TRBV20-1 and TRBJ2-1 were favored in newly diagnosed disease.

This sample also belongs to another study, concerning T cells in Graves' hyperthyroidism and ophthalmopathy. According to the second study: Graves' hyperthyroidism was defined as stable when no progression to ophthalmopathy occurred over 18 months of follow-up. Hyperthyroidism patients were newly diagnosed, with disease duration under 2 months, and aged 18 to 65 years. Patients with uncontrolled infections, other autoimmune diseases, pregnancy or lactation were excluded. Diagnoses were based on clinical symptoms, serum thyroxine and TRAb, thyroid ultrasound and orbital computed tomography. For the first round of RT-PCR on the TCR CDR3, the HTBI primer set was used together with the Qiagen OneStep RT-PCR kit. Most expanded thyroid clonotypes (frequency above 0.001) were also found in blood, which suggests that blood repertoires may mirror thyroid immune responses. In cross-validation, a model built on a 13 V-J signature told ophthalmopathy apart from stable hyperthyroidism with under 90% sensitivity and roughly 83% specificity, and in testing the same model reached 80%/75%. In validation, progression to ophthalmopathy was predicted by the model with nearly 71% sensitivity and roughly 72% specificity, a median of around 5.9 months before onset. To identify TCR V-J signatures that set the groups apart, the researchers used a discovery cohort of about a hundred patients, made up of approximately 43 with Graves' ophthalmopathy and about 60 with stable Graves' hyperthyroidism. Whether ophthalmopathy could be predicted prospectively was tested in an independent validation cohort made up of about 20 hyperthyroidism patients plus 17 patients who later progressed to ophthalmopathy. The 95 to 100 discovery patients were divided at random into training and test sets in a 7:3 ratio. In addition, the study compared T-cell repertoires in thyroid tissue and in blood from about 6 Graves' hyperthyroidism patients. Once sampling was done, hyperthyroidism patients were given methimazole at a starting dose of 30 mg daily, whereas ophthalmopathy patients were given high-dose intravenous methylprednisolone. Libraries were constructed in a second round of multiplex PCR, after which size selection and purification were performed. Libraries were sequenced paired-end with 100 bp reads on an Illumina HiSeq2000. SOAPnuke was used to process the raw data, removing reads that contained adapters or uncalled bases, had a mean Phred below 15, or lacked an exact match to the constant primer or identifier. COPE v1.2.5 was used to merge the high-quality paired reads, and each unique nucleotide sequence was defined as a clonotype. MiTCR v1.1 was used to align the clonotypes against IMGT TRBV, TRBD and TRBJ reference segments. The analysis included only V-J combinations with a frequency above 0.0001, which together covered about 99% of the repertoires. A TCS score was defined as the ratio of F50 (clonal expansion) to E x V (chaos), with BLOSUM62-based TCRdist applied between CDR3 peptides within each V-J. Welch's t-statistics and random forest reduced around 510 V-J features to 10 to 15, which were used in a naive Bayes classifier (R e1071). Sample size was not statistically predetermined, and investigators were not blinded to group allocation. The paper reports TCR Vbeta CDR3 sequencing of over 130 peripheral blood samples: 43 ophthalmopathy, under 85 hyperthyroidism and around 17 progressor patients.

The chain is made from TRBV15 and TRBJ2-1, and TRBD2 aligns with 10 junction nucleotides. The material sequenced was peripheral blood mononuclear cells (PBMCs), taken at new diagnosis, from a patient treated with antithyroid drugs. The sequence was obtained from a woman in her 30s with Graves disease. Donor details come from another sample of the same person, matched by shared clones. The nucleotide sequence reads as follows: TGTGCCACCAGCAGAGAAACGGCCCGGACTAGCGGCTACAATGAGCAGTTCTTC. This codes for CATSRETARTSGYNEQFF.